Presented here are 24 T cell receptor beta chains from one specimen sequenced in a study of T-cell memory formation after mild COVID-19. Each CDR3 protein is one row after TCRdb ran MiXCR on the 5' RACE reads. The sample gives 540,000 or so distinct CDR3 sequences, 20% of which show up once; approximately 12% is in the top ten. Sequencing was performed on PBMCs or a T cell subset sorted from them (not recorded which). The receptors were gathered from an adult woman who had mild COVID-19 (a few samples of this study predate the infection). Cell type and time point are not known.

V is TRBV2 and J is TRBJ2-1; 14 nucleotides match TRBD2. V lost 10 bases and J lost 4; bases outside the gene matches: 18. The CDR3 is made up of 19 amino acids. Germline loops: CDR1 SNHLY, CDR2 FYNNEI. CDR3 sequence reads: CANQGTSGSKASPYNEQFF. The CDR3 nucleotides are TGTGCCAACCAAGGGACTAGCGGGAGTAAGGCGAGTCCGTACAATGAGCAGTTCTTC.

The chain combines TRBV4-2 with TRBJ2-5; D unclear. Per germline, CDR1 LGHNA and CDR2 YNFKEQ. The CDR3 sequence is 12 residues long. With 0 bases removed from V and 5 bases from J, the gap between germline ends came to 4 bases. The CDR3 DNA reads TGTGCCAGCAGCCAAGAAAGGGAGACCCAGTACTTC. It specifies CASSQERETQYF.

CDR3 coding DNA: TGCGCCAGCAGCCGGCCCGACAGGGAAAACTACGAGCAGTACTTC. Translation gives CASSRPDRENYEQYF. V usage is TRBV5-1 and J usage is TRBJ2-7; the match to TRBD1 covers 7 bases. V shed 4 bases and J 3 bases; nucleotides not matched to a gene: 10. CDR1 and CDR2 (germline): SGHRS, YFSETQ. This CDR3 is 15 amino acids long.

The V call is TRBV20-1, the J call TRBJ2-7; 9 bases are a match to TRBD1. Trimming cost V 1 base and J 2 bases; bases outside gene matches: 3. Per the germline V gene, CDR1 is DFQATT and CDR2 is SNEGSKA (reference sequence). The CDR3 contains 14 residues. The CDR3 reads CSARGGQGPYEQYF. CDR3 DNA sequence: TGCAGTGCTAGAGGGGGACAGGGACCCTACGAGCAGTACTTC.

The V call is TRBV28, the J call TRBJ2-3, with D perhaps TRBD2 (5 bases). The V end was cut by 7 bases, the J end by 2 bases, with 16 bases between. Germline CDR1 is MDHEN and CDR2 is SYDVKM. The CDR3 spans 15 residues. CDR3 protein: CASMVGGRFTDTQYF. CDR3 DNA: TGTGCCAGCATGGTTGGCGGGCGCTTCACAGATACGCAGTATTTT.

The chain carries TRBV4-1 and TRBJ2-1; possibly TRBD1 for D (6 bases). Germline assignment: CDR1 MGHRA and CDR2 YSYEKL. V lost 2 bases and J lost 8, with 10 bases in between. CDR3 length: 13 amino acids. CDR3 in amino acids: CASSQRSGDEQFF. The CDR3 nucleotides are TGCGCCAGCAGCCAAAGATCAGGGGATGAGCAGTTCTTC.

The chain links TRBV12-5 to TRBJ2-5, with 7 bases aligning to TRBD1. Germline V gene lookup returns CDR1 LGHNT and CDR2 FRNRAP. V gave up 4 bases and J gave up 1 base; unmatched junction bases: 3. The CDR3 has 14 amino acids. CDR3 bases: TGTGCTAGTGGTTGGGACAGAGCCCAAGAGACCCAGTACTTC. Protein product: CASGWDRAQETQYF.

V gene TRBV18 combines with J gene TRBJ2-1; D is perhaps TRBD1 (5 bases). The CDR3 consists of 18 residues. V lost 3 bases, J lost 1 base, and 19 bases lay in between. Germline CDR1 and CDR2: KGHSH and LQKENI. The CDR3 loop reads CASSPPPPGWLSYNEQFF. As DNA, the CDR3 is TGTGCCAGCTCACCCCCTCCTCCAGGGTGGTTATCCTACAATGAGCAGTTCTTC.

The DNA for the CDR3 is TGTGCCAGCAGTTCTCGGACAGGGGCCTATGGCTACACCTTC. Amino acid sequence: CASSSRTGAYGYTF. This chain uses TRBV6-5 with TRBJ1-2, with 9 bases fitting TRBD1. Looked up from germline, CDR1 is MNHEY and CDR2 is SVGAGI. This CDR3 has 14 residues. The V segment lost 4 bases and the J segment 4 bases; nucleotides outside the gene matches: 4.

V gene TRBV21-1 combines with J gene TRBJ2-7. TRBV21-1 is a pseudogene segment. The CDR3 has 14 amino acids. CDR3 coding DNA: TGTGCCAGCAGCAAAGCACGGTGCTCCTACGAGCAGTACTTC. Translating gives CASSKARCSYEQYF.

The CDR3 DNA is TGTGCCAGCAGTGCAACTTGGAGACAGGGGGGGGAGACCCAGTACTTC. It is translated as CASSATWRQGGETQYF. This chain links TRBV7-3 with TRBJ2-5; 9 bases line up with TRBD1. The J segment lost 5 bases and the V segment lost 6 bases, leaving 13 bases of the junction unmatched. Per the germline V gene, CDR1 is SGHTA and CDR2 is FQGTGA. The CDR3 runs 16 residues.

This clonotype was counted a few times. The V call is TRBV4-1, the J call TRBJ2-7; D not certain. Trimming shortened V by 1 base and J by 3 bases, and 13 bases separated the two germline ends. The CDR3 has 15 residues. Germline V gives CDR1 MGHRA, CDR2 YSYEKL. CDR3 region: CASSQVGLDSYEQYF. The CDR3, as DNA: TGCGCCAGCAGCCAAGTGGGCCTAGATAGCTACGAGCAGTACTTC.

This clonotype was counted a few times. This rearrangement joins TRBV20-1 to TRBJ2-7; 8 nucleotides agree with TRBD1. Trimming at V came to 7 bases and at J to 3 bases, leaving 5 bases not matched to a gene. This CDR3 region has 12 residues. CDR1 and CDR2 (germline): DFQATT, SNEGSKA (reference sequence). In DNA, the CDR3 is TGCAGTGTGGCAGGGGGCCGCTACGAGCAGTACTTC. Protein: CSVAGGRYEQYF.

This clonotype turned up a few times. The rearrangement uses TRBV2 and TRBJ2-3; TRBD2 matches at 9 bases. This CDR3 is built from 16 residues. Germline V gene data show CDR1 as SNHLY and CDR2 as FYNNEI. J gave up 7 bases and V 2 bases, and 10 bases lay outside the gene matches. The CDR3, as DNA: TGTGCCAGCAGTGAACATAAGGGCCTAGCGGGGAATACGCAGTATTTT. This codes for CASSEHKGLAGNTQYF.

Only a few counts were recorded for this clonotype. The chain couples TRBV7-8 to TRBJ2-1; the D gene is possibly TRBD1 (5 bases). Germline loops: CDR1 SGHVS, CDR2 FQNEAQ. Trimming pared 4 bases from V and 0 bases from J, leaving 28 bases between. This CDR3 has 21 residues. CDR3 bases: TGTGCCAGCAGCTCCCCGTCCACCTTCGTTCTACTCAGGGACTCCTACAATGAGCAGTTCTTC. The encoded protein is CASSSPSTFVLLRDSYNEQFF.

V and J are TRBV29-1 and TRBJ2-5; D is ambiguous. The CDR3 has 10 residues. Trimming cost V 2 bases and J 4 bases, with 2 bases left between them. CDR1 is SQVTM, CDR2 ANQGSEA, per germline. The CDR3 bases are TGCAGCGTTGAATCAGAGACCCAGTACTTC. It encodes CSVESETQYF.

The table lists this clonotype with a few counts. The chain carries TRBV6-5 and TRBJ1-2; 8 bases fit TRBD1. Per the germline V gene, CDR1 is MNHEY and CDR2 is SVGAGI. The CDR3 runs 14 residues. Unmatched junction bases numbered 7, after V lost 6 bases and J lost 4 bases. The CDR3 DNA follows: TGTGCCAGCAGCTCCAACGACAGGGGCTATGGCTACACCTTC. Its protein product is CASSSNDRGYGYTF.

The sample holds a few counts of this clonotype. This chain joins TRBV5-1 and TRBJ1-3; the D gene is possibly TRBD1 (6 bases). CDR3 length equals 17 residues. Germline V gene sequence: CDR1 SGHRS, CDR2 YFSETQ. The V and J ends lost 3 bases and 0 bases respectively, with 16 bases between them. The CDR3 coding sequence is TGCGCCAGCAGCTACTCCTCGGGGGCCTCCTCTGGAAACACCATATATTTT. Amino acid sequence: CASSYSSGASSGNTIYF.

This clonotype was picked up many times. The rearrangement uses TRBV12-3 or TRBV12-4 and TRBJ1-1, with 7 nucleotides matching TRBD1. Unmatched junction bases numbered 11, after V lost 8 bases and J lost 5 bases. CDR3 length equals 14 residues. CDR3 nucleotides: TGTGCCAGCGGGTACGGACAGGCGGTGACTGAAGCTTTCTTT. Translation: CASGYGQAVTEAFF.

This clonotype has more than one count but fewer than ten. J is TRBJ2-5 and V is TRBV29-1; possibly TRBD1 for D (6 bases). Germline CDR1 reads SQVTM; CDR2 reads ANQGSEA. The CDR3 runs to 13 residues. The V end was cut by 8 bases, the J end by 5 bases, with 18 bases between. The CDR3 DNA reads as TGCAGCCCGTGGGTGGGGGCCTATGAGACCCAGTACTTC. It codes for CSPWVGAYETQYF.

The CDR3 spells CASSQDFLADTIQETQYF. In DNA form, the CDR3 reads TGCGCCAGCAGCCAAGATTTCCTAGCAGATACTATACAAGAGACCCAGTACTTC. The chain recombines TRBV4-3 with TRBJ2-5, with D perhaps matching TRBD2 (5 bases). Trimming took 0 bases from V and 2 from J, leaving 19 bases between them. The V gene's germline CDR1 is LGHNA and CDR2 YSLEER. This CDR3 has 18 amino acids.

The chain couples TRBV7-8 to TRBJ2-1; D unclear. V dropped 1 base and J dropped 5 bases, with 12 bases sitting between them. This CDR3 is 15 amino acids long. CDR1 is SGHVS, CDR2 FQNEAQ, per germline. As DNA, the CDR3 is TGTGCCAGCAGCTTAGTAACGGTTGGGAACAATGAGCAGTTCTTC. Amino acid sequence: CASSLVTVGNNEQFF.

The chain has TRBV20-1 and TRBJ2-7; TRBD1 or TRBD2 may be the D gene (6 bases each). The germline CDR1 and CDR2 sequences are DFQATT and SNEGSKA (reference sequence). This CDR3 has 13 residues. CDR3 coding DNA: TGCAGGGCGGCGGGACACGAGACCTACGAGCAGTACTTC. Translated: CRAAGHETYEQYF.

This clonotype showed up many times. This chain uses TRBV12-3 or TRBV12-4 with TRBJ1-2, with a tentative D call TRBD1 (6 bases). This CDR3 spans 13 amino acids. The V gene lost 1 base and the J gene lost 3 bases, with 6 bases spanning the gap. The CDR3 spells CASSLGQDYGYTF. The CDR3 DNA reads TGTGCCAGCAGTTTAGGACAGGACTATGGCTACACCTTC.